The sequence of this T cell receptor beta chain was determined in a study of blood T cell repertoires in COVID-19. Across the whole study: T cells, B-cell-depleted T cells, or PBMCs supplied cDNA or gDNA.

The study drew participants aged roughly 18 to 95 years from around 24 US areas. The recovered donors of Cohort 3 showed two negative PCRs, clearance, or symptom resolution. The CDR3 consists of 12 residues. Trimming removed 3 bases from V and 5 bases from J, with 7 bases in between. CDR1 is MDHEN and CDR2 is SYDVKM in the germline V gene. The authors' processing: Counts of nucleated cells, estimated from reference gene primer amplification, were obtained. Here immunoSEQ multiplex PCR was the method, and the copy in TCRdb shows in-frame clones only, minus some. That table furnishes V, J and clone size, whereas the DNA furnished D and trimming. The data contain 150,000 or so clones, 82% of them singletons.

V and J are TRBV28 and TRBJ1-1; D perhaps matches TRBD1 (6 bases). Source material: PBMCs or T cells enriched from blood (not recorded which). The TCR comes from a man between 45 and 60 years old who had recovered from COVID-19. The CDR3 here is CASSFTGTEAFF. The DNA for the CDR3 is TGTGCCAGCAGTTTTACAGGGACTGAAGCTTTCTTT.